The entry below describes one T cell receptor beta chain. The sample originates from a study of cytomegalovirus exposure and HLA in healthy donors. Germline V gene data show CDR1 as MNHEY and CDR2 as SVGAGI. This CDR3 has 13 residues. Between the trimmed V and J ends, which lost 7 bases and 3 bases, there was a span of 9 bases. Primers: 60 Vbeta forward and 13 Jbeta reverse. Generated by immunoSEQ multiplex PCR, the TCRdb table keeps only in-frame clones and is missing some. In total, the table holds 70,000 to 100,000 clones. The V gene is TRBV6-5, the J gene TRBJ2-2, with D tentatively TRBD1 (6 bases). The receptor comes from a girl aged 5-17 years in good health and CMV-seropositive. What was sequenced was PBMCs. The DNA of the CDR3 is TGTGCCAGCAAGAGGGGGTACACCGGGGAGCTGTTTTTT. Residues: CASKRGYTGELFF.